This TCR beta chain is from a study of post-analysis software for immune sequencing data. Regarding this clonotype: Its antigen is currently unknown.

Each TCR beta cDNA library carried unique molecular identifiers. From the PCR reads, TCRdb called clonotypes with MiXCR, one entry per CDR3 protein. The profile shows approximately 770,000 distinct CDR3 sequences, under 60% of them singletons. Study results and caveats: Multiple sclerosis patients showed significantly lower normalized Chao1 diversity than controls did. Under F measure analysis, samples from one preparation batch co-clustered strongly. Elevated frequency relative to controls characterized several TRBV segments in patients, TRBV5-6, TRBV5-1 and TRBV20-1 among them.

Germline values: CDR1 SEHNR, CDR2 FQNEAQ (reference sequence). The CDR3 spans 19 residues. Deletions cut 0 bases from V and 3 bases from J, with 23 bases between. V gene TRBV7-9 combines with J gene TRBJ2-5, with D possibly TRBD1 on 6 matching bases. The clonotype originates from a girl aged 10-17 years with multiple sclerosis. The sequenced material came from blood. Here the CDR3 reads CASSLALRYRESDKETQYF. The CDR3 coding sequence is TGTGCCAGCAGCTTAGCGCTAAGGTACAGGGAGAGCGATAAAGAGACCCAGTACTTC.